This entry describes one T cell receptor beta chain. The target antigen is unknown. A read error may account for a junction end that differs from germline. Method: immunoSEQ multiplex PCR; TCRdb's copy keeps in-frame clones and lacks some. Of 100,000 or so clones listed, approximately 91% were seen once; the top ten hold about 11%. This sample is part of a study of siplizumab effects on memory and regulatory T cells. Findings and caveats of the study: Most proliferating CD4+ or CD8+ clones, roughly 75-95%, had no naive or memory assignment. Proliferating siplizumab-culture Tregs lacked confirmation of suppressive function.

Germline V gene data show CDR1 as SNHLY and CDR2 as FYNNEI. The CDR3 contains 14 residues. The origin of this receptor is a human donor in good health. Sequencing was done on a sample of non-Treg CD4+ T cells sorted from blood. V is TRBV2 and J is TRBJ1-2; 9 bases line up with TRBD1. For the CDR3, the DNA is TGTGCCAGCAGGGAAGGACAGGGGCCCTATGGCTACACCTTC. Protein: CASREGQGPYGYTF.